Each of the 30 T cell receptor beta chains below was sequenced from the same sample in a study of OX40 agonist ivuxolimab in advanced cancers. Libraries were constructed by the immunoSEQ multiplex PCR assay. The table was pulled from immuneACCESS by TCRdb, which kept in-frame rearrangements only. Such tables lose some clones; where checked, under half of the loss comes from unresolved V genes, and the rest has no known cause. The sample has under 50,000 clones on record, around four fifths of them singletons. The top ten hold around a tenth of the sample. The material was CD4+ or CD8+ T cells sorted from blood, obtained in a trial of the OX40 agonist ivuxolimab. The origin of the receptors is an adult with an advanced solid tumor such as melanoma, head and neck, liver or kidney cancer.

The CDR3 region has the DNA TGCGCCAGCAGCCATCCCTTGATCACAGATACGCAGTATTTT. Translating gives CASSHPLITDTQYF. The rearrangement links TRBV4-1 to TRBJ2-3; D is uncertain. CDR1 and CDR2 from the germline V gene are MGHRA and YSYEKL. Trimming removed 3 bases from V and 2 bases from J, with 9 bases in between. This CDR3 is built from 14 residues.

This chain connects TRBV30 to TRBJ2-5, with D unclear. The J call may be faulty, since TRBJ2-7 better matches the DNA end. In germline, CDR1 is GTSNPN, CDR2 SVGIG (reference sequence). The CDR3 consists of 11 residues. This CDR3 reads CAWGGAYEQYF. The DNA for the CDR3 is TGTGCCTGGGGCGGAGCCTACGAGCAGTACTTC.

The chain has TRBV19 and TRBJ2-2, with 8 bases fitting TRBD1. The germline CDR1 and CDR2 sequences are LNHDA and SQIVND (reference sequence). CDR3 size: 16 residues. Germline trimming cut 1 base from V and 1 base from J; bases unmatched to any gene: 2. CDR3 loop: CASSIVGTGNTGELFF. For the CDR3, the DNA is TGTGCCAGTAGTATAGTGGGGACAGGGAACACCGGGGAGCTGTTTTTT.

This clone was picked up a small number of times. The J gene is TRBJ2-7, the V gene TRBV5-1, with D perhaps being TRBD1 or TRBD2 (5 bases each). CDR1 SGHRS and CDR2 YFSETQ come from the germline V gene. The CDR3 contains 15 residues. V was shortened by 5 bases and J by 5 bases, with 20 bases between the two germline ends. The CDR3 DNA sequence: TGCGCCAGCAGTTCAACCGGGACCCGAAATAACGAGCAGTACTTC. It specifies CASSSTGTRNNEQYF.

This clone was detected only once. CDR3 sequence: CASSPGTTQETQYF. The CDR3 DNA reads as TGTGCCAGCAGCCCGGGGACTACCCAAGAGACCCAGTACTTC. The rearrangement uses TRBV9 and TRBJ2-5, with 7 bases aligning to TRBD2. J was trimmed by 1 base and V by 4 bases; bases with no gene match: 4. The CDR3 is 14 residues long. The germline CDR1 and CDR2 sequences are SGDLS and YYNGEE.

The chain combines TRBV6-5 with TRBJ1-4; D might be TRBD1 (5 bases). Per germline, CDR1 MNHEY and CDR2 SVGAGI. Trimming shortened V by 6 bases and J by 4 bases, and 12 bases separated the two germline ends. The CDR3 length is 14 residues. The CDR3 coding sequence is TGTGCCAGCAGCCCCCGGGGCGGTAATGAAAAACTGTTTTTT. This sequence encodes CASSPRGGNEKLFF.

A note on this clone: Within the sample, other DNA sequences also encode this same CDR3. This rearrangement joins TRBV5-1 to TRBJ2-3; D remains ambiguous. V gave up 2 bases and J gave up 0 bases, with 7 bases separating them. The CDR3 has 14 residues. Germline V gene data show CDR1 as SGHRS and CDR2 as YFSETQ. The CDR3 loop reads CASSLRSSTDTQYF. Here the CDR3 DNA reads TGCGCCAGCAGCTTACGATCTAGCACAGATACGCAGTATTTT.

The chain has TRBV6-5 and TRBJ2-5; tentatively, D is TRBD1 (7 bases). The J call is doubtful: the DNA matches TRBJ2-7 better. CDR3 length equals 14 residues. Germline V gene data show CDR1 as MNHEY and CDR2 as SVGAGI. CDR3: CASSYFDREDEQYF. The CDR3 DNA reads TGTGCCAGCAGTTACTTTGACAGGGAGGACGAGCAGTACTTC.

The V and J genes are TRBV19 and TRBJ2-2; a possible D gene is TRBD2 (6 bases). The CDR3 spans 15 residues. Germline V lookup: CDR1 LNHDA, CDR2 SQIVND (reference sequence). The V gene lost 7 bases and the J gene lost 2 bases, with 14 bases spanning the gap. The CDR3 DNA follows: TGTGCCAGTAAAGTGGAGGGGATTAACACCGGGGAGCTGTTTTTT. This codes for CASKVEGINTGELFF.

The J gene is TRBJ2-5, the V gene TRBV5-1, with D unresolved. Trimming shortened V by 0 bases and J by 0 bases, and 0 bases separated the two germline ends. Germline V gene sequence: CDR1 SGHRS, CDR2 YFSETQ. The length of the CDR3 is 12 residues. The CDR3 is CASSLDQETQYF. In DNA, the CDR3 is TGCGCCAGCAGCTTGGACCAAGAGACCCAGTACTTC.

The chain joins TRBV6-1 to TRBJ1-2, with 11 bases matching TRBD1. Germline values: CDR1 MNHNS, CDR2 SASEGT. CDR3 length: 14 residues. The V gene end was trimmed by 5 bases and the J gene end by 4 bases; junction bases not matched to a gene: 3. The CDR3 bases are TGTGCCAGCAGTCCGGGACAGGGGGGCTATGGCTACACCTTC. Encoded protein: CASSPGQGGYGYTF.

The chain couples TRBV28 to TRBJ1-5; no definite D call. Trimming took 5 bases from V and 9 from J, leaving 20 bases between them. From germline, CDR1 is MDHEN and CDR2 SYDVKM. The CDR3 is 15 amino acids. Written as DNA, the CDR3 is TGTGCCAGCAGTGGGTTGGGGATGGGCTCATGGCCCCAGCATTTT. Translation: CASSGLGMGSWPQHF.

The chain links TRBV6-5 to TRBJ1-5, with D uncertain. Germline V gene data show CDR1 as MNHEY and CDR2 as SVGAGI. The V and J ends lost 3 bases and 3 bases respectively, with 9 bases between them. CDR3 size: 14 residues. The CDR3 here is CASSYGRHNQPQHF. CDR3 in DNA: TGTGCCAGCAGTTATGGGCGGCACAATCAGCCCCAGCATTTT.

To note about this clone: Distinct nucleotide sequences in the sample also encode this CDR3. The chain carries TRBV5-4 and TRBJ2-3, with D possibly being TRBD1 or TRBD2 (6 bases each). With 0 bases removed from V and 5 bases from J, the gap between germline ends came to 25 bases. The CDR3 sequence is 19 residues long. Germline V gene data show CDR1 as SGHNT and CDR2 as YYREEE (reference sequence). The CDR3 nucleotides read TGTGCCAGCAGCTTGGACAGGATGGGTAGGGGAGGACAGATAGATACGCAGTATTTT. Amino acid sequence: CASSLDRMGRGGQIDTQYF.

This clone was observed a handful of times. The V and J genes are TRBV6-5 and TRBJ2-7; 7 nucleotides agree with TRBD1. V lost 5 bases and J lost 6; bases outside the gene matches: 10. CDR1 is MNHEY, CDR2 SVGAGI, per germline. CDR3 length equals 14 residues. CDR3 in DNA: TGTGCCAGCAGTACGACAGGGCGGAGAGGCGAGCAGTACTTC. Its translation: CASSTTGRRGEQYF.

CDR3 region: CASSPEDRDYEQYF. CDR3 nucleotide sequence: TGTGCCAGCAGTCCGGAAGACAGGGACTACGAGCAGTACTTC. The V and J genes are TRBV28 and TRBJ2-7; TRBD1 agrees at 7 bases. CDR1 and CDR2 from the germline V gene are MDHEN and SYDVKM. This CDR3 contains 14 residues. The V segment lost 5 bases and the J segment 3 bases; nucleotides outside the gene matches: 7. Filled out from reference TRBV28 and TRBJ2-7, the complete variable domain reads DVKVTQSSRYLVKRTGEKVFLECVQDMDHENMFWYRQDPGLGLRLIYFSYDVKMKEKGDIPEGYSVSREKKERFSLILESASTNQTSMYLCASSPEDRDYEQYFGPGTRLTVT.

This chain links TRBV21-1 with TRBJ2-5; TRBD1, the table's D call, lacks a check against the DNA. TRBV21-1 is termed a pseudogene. The CDR3 loop spans 16 amino acids. CDR3 bases: TGTGCCAGCAGCAACCGGAGACAGGGGAGGAGGGAGACCCAGTACTTC. Translation: CASSNRRQGRRETQYF.

The chain has TRBV6-1 and TRBJ1-2; D is possibly TRBD1 (5 bases). Germline V gene data show CDR1 as MNHNS and CDR2 as SASEGT. V lost 9 bases and J 7 bases, leaving 12 bases between the germline ends. This CDR3 comprises 11 residues. CDR3 in amino acids: CASGWGGGYTF. The DNA of the CDR3 is TGTGCCAGTGGGTGGGGGGGTGGCTACACCTTC.

This chain connects TRBV7-9 to TRBJ1-6; 10 nucleotides align to TRBD1. In germline, CDR1 is SEHNR, CDR2 FQNEAQ (reference sequence). The CDR3 has 17 amino acids. The J segment lost 0 bases and the V segment lost 5 bases, leaving 4 bases of the junction unmatched. Written as DNA, the CDR3 is TGTGCCAGCAGCGCGGGACAGGGGAGCTCCTATAATTCACCCCTCCACTTT. It yields the protein CASSAGQGSSYNSPLHF.

The rearrangement uses TRBV7-8 and TRBJ1-1; weak D call: TRBD1 (5 bases). The CDR3 extends over 13 amino acids. Between the trimmed V and J ends, which lost 6 bases and 1 base, there was a span of 9 bases. The germline V gene encodes CDR1 SGHVS and CDR2 FQNEAQ. The CDR3 nucleotides read TGTGCCAGCAGTCGTCAGGGGAACACTGAAGCTTTCTTT. Its translation: CASSRQGNTEAFF.

This clone appeared a few times. This chain uses TRBV20-1 with TRBJ2-1; D uncertain. The length of the CDR3 is 11 residues. Germline V gives CDR1 DFQATT, CDR2 SNEGSKA (reference sequence). V shed 1 base and J shed 9 bases, with 7 bases lying between them. DNA of the CDR3: TGCAGTGCTAGAGGTCCGGGTGAGCAGTTCTTC. It is translated as CSARGPGEQFF.

The chain joins TRBV7-6 to TRBJ2-2, with 9 bases identical to TRBD2. This CDR3 spans 18 amino acids. Germline values: CDR1 SGHVS, CDR2 FNYEAQ. V dropped 1 base and J dropped 7; count of bases not matched to a gene: 13. The CDR3 bases are TGTGCCAGCAGCTTAGTAGCTAGCGGGACCCTTAAGGGCGGGGAGCTGTTTTTT. As protein: CASSLVASGTLKGGELFF.

V and J are TRBV29-1 and TRBJ2-5; D could derive from TRBD1 or TRBD2 (5 bases each). V lost 4 bases and J lost 5, with 14 bases in between. This CDR3 spans 13 amino acids. CDR1 is SQVTM and CDR2 is ANQGSEA in the germline V gene. The CDR3 DNA follows: TGCAGCGTTGGCCCGGGGAAGGGGGAGACCCAGTACTTC. It codes for CSVGPGKGETQYF. Supplemented by reference TRBV29-1 and TRBJ2-5, the full variable domain reads SAVISQKPSRDICQRGTSLTIQCQVDSQVTMMFWYRQQPGQSLTLIATANQGSEATYESGFVIDKFPISRPNLTFSTLTVSNMSPEDSSIYLCSVGPGKGETQYFGPGTRLLVL.

This chain joins TRBV7-9 and TRBJ1-4; D might be TRBD1 (5 bases). Germline CDR1 and CDR2: SEHNR and FQNEAQ (reference sequence). The CDR3 length is 15 residues. With 6 bases removed from V and 5 bases from J, the gap between germline ends came to 16 bases. CDR3 nucleotide sequence: TGTGCCAGCAGTCCCCCGGGGACCGTCAATGAAAAACTGTTTTTT. Protein sequence: CASSPPGTVNEKLFF.

The rearrangement joins TRBV11-1 to TRBJ1-3; unclear D gene. V was pared by 5 bases and J by 4 bases, with 15 bases between. The CDR3 loop spans 15 amino acids. Germline V gene lookup returns CDR1 SGHAT and CDR2 FQDESV (reference sequence). The CDR3 nucleotides read TGTGCCAGCAGCCCAGAGGGAGGGCGCGGAAACACCATATATTTT. Its protein product is CASSPEGGRGNTIYF.

The chain is built from TRBV7-3 and TRBJ2-1, with D perhaps matching TRBD1 (5 bases). From germline, CDR1 is SGHTA and CDR2 FQGTGA. The CDR3 sequence is 15 residues long. The V end was cut by 3 bases, the J end by 2 bases, with 11 bases between. Written as DNA, the CDR3 is TGTGCCAGCAGCTTCGTCACAGGAACCTACAATGAGCAGTTCTTC. This translates into CASSFVTGTYNEQFF.

The genes are TRBV11-2 and TRBJ2-2; 12 bases are shared with TRBD2. The trim removed 5 bases at V and 5 bases at J, leaving 3 bases unmatched. This CDR3 has 15 amino acids. Germline V CDR1 and CDR2: SGHAT, FQNNGV. The CDR3 DNA follows: TGTGCCAGCAGCCCTAGCGGGGGGGGAACCGGGGAGCTGTTTTTT. It is translated as CASSPSGGGTGELFF.

The chain links TRBV9 to TRBJ2-3, with D perhaps given as TRBD1 or TRBD2 (6 bases each). The germline V gene encodes CDR1 SGDLS and CDR2 YYNGEE. The CDR3 runs 14 residues. Deletions cut 3 bases from V and 1 base from J, with 9 bases between. The CDR3 reads CASSGGARTDTQYF. CDR3 in DNA: TGTGCCAGCAGCGGGGGGGCGCGCACAGATACGCAGTATTTT. The variable domain in full, completed from reference TRBV9 and TRBJ2-3, reads DSGVTQTPKHLITATGQRVTLRCSPRSGDLSVYWYQQSLDQGLQFLIQYYNGEERAKGNILERFSAQQFPDLHSELNLSSLELGDSALYFCASSGGARTDTQYFGPGTRLTVL.

V is TRBV7-8 and J is TRBJ2-5; TRBD1 aligns across 8 bases. The germline CDR1 and CDR2 sequences are SGHVS and FQNEAQ. J gave up 5 bases and V 3 bases, and 5 bases lay outside the gene matches. The CDR3 covers 14 residues. CDR3 bases: TGTGCCAGCAGCTTCTCAGGGGGCGCGGAGACCCAGTACTTC. Translating gives CASSFSGGAETQYF.

Judged by abundance, this clone is medium-sized. Written as DNA, the CDR3 is TGTGCCAGCAGCGTAGTAGGGGAGAGCTCCTACGAGCAGTACTTC. Protein product: CASSVVGESSYEQYF. The rearrangement uses TRBV9 and TRBJ2-7; D may be TRBD1 or TRBD2 (5 bases each). Trimming took off 0 bases at V and 0 bases at J, with 10 bases between the two ends. The CDR3 extends over 15 amino acids. CDR1 and CDR2 (germline): SGDLS, YYNGEE.